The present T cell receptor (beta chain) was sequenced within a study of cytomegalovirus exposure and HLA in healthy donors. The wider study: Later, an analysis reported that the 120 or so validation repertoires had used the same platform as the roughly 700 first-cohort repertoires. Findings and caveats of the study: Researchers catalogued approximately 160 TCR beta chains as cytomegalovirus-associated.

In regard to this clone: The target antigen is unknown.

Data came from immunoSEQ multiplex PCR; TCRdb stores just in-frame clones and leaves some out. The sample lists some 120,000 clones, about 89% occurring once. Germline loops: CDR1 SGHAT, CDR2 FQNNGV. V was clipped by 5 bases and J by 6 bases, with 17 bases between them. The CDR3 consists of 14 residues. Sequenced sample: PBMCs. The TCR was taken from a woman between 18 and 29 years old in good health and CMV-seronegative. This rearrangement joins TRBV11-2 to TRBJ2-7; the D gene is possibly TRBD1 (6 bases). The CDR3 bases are TGTGCCAGCAGCACCCAACCGAGCAGGGGCGAGCAGTACTTC. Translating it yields CASSTQPSRGEQYF.